One and the same sample provided the 10 T cell receptor beta chains below, sequenced in a study of blood T cell repertoires in COVID-19. Assay used: immunoSEQ multiplex PCR; TCRdb lists only in-frame clones, some missing. The data show some 120,000 clones, over 65% seen once. The material sequenced was peripheral blood. The source of these receptors is a man in his 60s with acute or convalescent COVID-19.

This CDR3 reads CASSHGTGSSGANVLTF. CDR3 sequence (DNA): TGTGCCAGCAGCCACGGGACAGGGTCCTCTGGGGCCAACGTCCTGACTTTC. J is TRBJ2-6 and V is TRBV11-3; 9 bases align to TRBD1. Germline lookup yields CDR1 SGHNT and CDR2 YENEEA. The CDR3 extends over 17 amino acids. Germline trimming cut 5 bases from V and 0 bases from J; bases unmatched to any gene: 5.

The rearrangement uses TRBV6-5 and TRBJ2-2; 9 bases are a match to TRBD2. From germline, CDR1 is MNHEY and CDR2 SVGAGI. The CDR3 is 15 residues long. J lost 4 bases, V lost 6 bases, and 6 bases had no gene match. CDR3 coding DNA: TGTGCCAGCAGCAGCGGGAGGCGGGGCACCGGGGAGCTGTTTTTT. Its translation: CASSSGRRGTGELFF.

This rearrangement joins TRBV6-1 to TRBJ1-4, with unresolved D. This CDR3 comprises 12 residues. V was shortened by 3 bases and J by 12 bases, with 11 bases between the two germline ends. Germline-derived CDR1 and CDR2 are MNHNS and SASEGT. This CDR3 reads CASSERRGELFF. The CDR3 DNA reads TGTGCCAGCAGTGAGAGGCGCGGGGAACTGTTTTTT.

This CDR3 reads CASSIRTGGLADTQYF. The CDR3 DNA follows: TGTGCCAGCAGCATTCGGACAGGGGGTTTGGCAGATACGCAGTATTTT. The J gene is TRBJ2-3, the V gene TRBV9, with 10 bases aligning to TRBD1. Germline assignment: CDR1 SGDLS and CDR2 YYNGEE. J gave up 4 bases and V 4 bases, and 9 bases lay outside the gene matches. The CDR3 is made up of 16 amino acids.

This clone was picked up a small number of times. This chain links TRBV4-2 with TRBJ1-2; TRBD1 matches 9 bases. Germline lookup yields CDR1 LGHNA and CDR2 YNFKEQ. V gave up 2 bases and J gave up 4 bases; unmatched junction bases: 5. The CDR3 contains 15 residues. DNA of the CDR3: TGTGCCAGCAGCCAACCGGGACAGGGAGTCTATGGCTACACCTTC. This translates into CASSQPGQGVYGYTF.

V and J are TRBV5-5 and TRBJ2-2, with TRBD1 matching over 10 bases. The V segment lost 7 bases and the J segment 0 bases; nucleotides outside the gene matches: 0. There are 14 residues in the CDR3. Germline V lookup: CDR1 SGHKS, CDR2 YYEKEE (reference sequence). DNA for the CDR3: TGTGCCAGCGGGACAGGGGCGAACACCGGGGAGCTGTTTTTT. Its protein product is CASGTGANTGELFF.

The chain employs TRBV24-1 and TRBJ2-4; D may be TRBD2 (5 bases). There are 13 residues in the CDR3. V shed 6 bases and J shed 8 bases, with 13 bases lying between them. CDR1 and CDR2 from the germline V gene are KGHDR and SFDVKD. The DNA of the CDR3 is TGTGCCACCAGTCCCTCGGGATTTGACATTCAGTACTTC. It encodes CATSPSGFDIQYF.

The chain is built from TRBV2 and TRBJ1-5; TRBD1 might be the D (5 bases). Germline V CDR1 and CDR2: SNHLY, FYNNEI. CDR3 length: 16 amino acids. V was pared by 7 bases and J by 6 bases, with 22 bases between. The CDR3 reads CASTPGGSLGSQPQHF. The CDR3 coding sequence is TGTGCCAGCACCCCCGGGGGGAGTTTGGGGAGTCAGCCCCAGCATTTT.

This clone was recorded only once. The rearrangement links TRBV28 to TRBJ2-1, with D possibly TRBD1 on 6 matching bases. Germline values: CDR1 MDHEN, CDR2 SYDVKM. V gave up 8 bases and J gave up 6 bases, with 17 bases separating them. The CDR3 is 14 residues long. The CDR3 reads CASENRAQANEQFF. The CDR3, as DNA: TGTGCCAGCGAGAACAGGGCTCAGGCCAATGAGCAGTTCTTC.

In nucleotides, the CDR3 is TGTGCCAGTAGTCCACCGGGAGGGAGCCAGTACTTC. This translates into CASSPPGGSQYF. The chain combines TRBV19 with TRBJ2-5; TRBD2 aligns across 8 bases. V lost 5 bases, J lost 10 bases, and 6 bases stayed unmatched. Germline lookup yields CDR1 LNHDA and CDR2 SQIVND (reference sequence). CDR3 length: 12 amino acids.